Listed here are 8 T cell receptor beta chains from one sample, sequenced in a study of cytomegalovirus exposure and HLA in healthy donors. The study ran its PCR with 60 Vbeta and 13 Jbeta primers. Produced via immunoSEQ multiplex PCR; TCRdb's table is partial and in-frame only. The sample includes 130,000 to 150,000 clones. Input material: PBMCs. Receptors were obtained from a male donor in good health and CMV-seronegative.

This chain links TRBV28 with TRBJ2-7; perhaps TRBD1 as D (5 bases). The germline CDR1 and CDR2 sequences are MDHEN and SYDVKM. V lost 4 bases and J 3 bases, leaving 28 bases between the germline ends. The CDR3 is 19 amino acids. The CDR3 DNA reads TGTGCCAGCAGTTCCCCCAAAGTTAGGGGAACGGCTGTGAGCTACGAGCAGTACTTC. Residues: CASSSPKVRGTAVSYEQYF.

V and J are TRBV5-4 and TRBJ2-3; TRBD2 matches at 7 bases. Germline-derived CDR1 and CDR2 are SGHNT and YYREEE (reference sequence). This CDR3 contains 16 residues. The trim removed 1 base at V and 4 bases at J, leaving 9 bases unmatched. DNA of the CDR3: TGTGCCAGCAGCTTGTTTTCCAGCGGGATTTCAGATACGCAGTATTTT. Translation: CASSLFSSGISDTQYF.

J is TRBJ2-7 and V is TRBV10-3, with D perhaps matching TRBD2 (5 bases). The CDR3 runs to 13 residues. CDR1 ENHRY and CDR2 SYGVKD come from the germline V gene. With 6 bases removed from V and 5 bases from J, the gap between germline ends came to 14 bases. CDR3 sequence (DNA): TGTGCCATCAGAGGACTCACGCCCAACGAGCAGTACTTC. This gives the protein CAIRGLTPNEQYF.

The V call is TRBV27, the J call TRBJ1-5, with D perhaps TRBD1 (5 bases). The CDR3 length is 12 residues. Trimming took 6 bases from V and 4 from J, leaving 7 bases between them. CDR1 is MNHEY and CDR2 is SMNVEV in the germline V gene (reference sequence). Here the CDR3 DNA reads TGTGCCAGCAGCAGACAGAATCAGCCCCAGCATTTT. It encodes CASSRQNQPQHF.

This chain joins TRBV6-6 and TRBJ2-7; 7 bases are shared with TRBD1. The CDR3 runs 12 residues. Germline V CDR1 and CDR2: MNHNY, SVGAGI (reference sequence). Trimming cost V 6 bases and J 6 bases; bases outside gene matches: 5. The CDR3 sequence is CASSPTGREQYF. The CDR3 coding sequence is TGTGCCAGCAGCCCGACAGGGCGCGAGCAGTACTTC.

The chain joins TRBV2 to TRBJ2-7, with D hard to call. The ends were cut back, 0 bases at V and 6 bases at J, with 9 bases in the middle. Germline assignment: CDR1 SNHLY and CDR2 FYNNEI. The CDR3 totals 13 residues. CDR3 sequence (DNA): TGTGCCAGCAGTGAAGCAAGGAGTTCCGAGCAGTACTTC. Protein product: CASSEARSSEQYF.

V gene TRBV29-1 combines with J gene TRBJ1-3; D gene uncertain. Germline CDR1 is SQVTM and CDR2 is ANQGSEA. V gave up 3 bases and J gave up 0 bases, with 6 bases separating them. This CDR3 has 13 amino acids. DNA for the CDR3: TGCAGCGTTGACCCGCGCTCTGGAAACACCATATATTTT. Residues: CSVDPRSGNTIYF.

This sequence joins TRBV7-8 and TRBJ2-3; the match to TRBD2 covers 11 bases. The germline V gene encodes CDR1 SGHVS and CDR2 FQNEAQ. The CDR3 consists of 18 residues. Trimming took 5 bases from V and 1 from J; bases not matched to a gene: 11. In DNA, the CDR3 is TGTGCCAGCAGCCCCTACCGGATACTAGCGGGGGGCACAGATACGCAGTATTTT. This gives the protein CASSPYRILAGGTDTQYF.